This T cell receptor (beta chain) was sequenced for a study of blood T cell repertoires in COVID-19. Study information: The cDNA or gDNA used as material had been derived from T cells, B-cell-depleted T cells, or PBMCs.

The CDR3 covers 13 residues. V gave up 6 bases and J gave up 5 bases, with 14 bases separating them. CDR1 and CDR2 (germline): SNHLY, FYNNEI. In this sample, this clone turned up a few times. Here immunoSEQ multiplex PCR was the method, and the copy in TCRdb shows in-frame clones only, minus some. The profile shows some 260,000 clones, 65% to 85% of them singletons. The chain combines TRBV2 with TRBJ2-7, with TRBD1 as a possible D gene (6 bases). Sequencing used peripheral blood. This TCR derives from a woman in her thirties or forties with active or convalescent COVID-19. The CDR3 region has the DNA TGTGCCAGCAGGGCGGACAGTGTTAACGAGCAGTACTTC. Protein sequence: CASRADSVNEQYF.